This entry is about one T cell receptor (beta chain). This sample stems from a study of prognosis after radiotherapy for stage I lung cancer. Template was genomic DNA; TCR beta CDR3 amplified in two multiplex PCR rounds. Every TRBV and TRBJ gene had its own specific primer in first-round PCR. Via MiXCR, TCRdb re-called the multiplex PCR reads, giving one row per CDR3 protein. The table records nearly 25,000 distinct CDR3 sequences, approximately 35% of them present only once. CDR3 length: 15 residues. Germline values: CDR1 SGHRS, CDR2 YFSETQ. V was cut by 4 bases and J by 3 bases, with 11 bases left in between.

This chain joins TRBV5-1 and TRBJ2-6; possibly TRBD1 or TRBD2 for D (6 bases each). The TCR comes from a donor over 45 with non-small cell lung cancer. The specimen was PBMCs, collected before or after stereotactic body radiation therapy (not recorded which). The CDR3: CASSREGGGANVLTF. In DNA form, the CDR3 reads TGCGCCAGCAGCCGCGAGGGGGGTGGGGCCAACGTCCTGACTTTC.